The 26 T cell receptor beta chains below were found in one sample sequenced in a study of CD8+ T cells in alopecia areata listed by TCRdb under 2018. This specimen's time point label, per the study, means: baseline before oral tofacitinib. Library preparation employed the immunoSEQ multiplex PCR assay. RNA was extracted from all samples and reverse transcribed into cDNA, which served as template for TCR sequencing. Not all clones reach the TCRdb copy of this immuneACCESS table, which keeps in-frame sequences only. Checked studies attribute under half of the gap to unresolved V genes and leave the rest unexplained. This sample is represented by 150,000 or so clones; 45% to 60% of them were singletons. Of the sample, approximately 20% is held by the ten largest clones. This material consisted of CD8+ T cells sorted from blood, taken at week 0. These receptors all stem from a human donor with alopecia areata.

The CDR3 protein is CAIRKGNEAFF. Here the CDR3 DNA reads TGTGCCATCAGGAAGGGAAATGAAGCTTTCTTT. This chain joins TRBV10-3 and TRBJ1-1; D remains ambiguous. Germline V lookup: CDR1 ENHRY, CDR2 SYGVKD. V was pared by 6 bases and J by 7 bases, with 9 bases between. The CDR3 has 11 amino acids.

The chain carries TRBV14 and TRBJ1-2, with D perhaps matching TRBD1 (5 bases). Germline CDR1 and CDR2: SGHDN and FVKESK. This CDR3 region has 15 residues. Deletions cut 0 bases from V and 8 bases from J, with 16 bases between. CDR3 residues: CASSQEIRDPFGYTF. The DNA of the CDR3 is TGTGCCAGCAGCCAAGAAATCCGGGACCCTTTCGGCTACACCTTC.

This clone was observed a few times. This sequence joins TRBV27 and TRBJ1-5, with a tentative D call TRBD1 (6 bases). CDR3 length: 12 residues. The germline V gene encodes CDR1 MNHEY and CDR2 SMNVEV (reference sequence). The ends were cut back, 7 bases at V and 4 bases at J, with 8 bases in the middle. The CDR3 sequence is CASTTGNQPQHF. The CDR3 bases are TGTGCCAGCACCACAGGGAATCAGCCCCAGCATTTT.

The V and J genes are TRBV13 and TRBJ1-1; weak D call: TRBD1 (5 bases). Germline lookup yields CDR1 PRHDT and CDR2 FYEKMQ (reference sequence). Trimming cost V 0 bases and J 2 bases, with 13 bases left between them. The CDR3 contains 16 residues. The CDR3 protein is CASSLGGVASNTEAFF. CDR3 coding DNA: TGTGCCAGCAGCTTAGGGGGGGTCGCCTCTAACACTGAAGCTTTCTTT.

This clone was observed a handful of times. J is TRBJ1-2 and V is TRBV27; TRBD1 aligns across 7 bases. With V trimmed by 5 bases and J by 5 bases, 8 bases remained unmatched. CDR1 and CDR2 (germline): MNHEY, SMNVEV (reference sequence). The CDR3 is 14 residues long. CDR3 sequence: CASSPQGLRYGYTF. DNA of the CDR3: TGTGCCAGCAGTCCACAGGGGTTGAGGTATGGCTACACCTTC.

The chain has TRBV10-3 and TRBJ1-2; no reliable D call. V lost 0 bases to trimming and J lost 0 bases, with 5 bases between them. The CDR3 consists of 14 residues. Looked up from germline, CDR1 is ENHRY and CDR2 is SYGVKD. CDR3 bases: TGTGCCATCAGTGAGTCTGAAGCTAACTATGGCTACACCTTC. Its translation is CAISESEANYGYTF.

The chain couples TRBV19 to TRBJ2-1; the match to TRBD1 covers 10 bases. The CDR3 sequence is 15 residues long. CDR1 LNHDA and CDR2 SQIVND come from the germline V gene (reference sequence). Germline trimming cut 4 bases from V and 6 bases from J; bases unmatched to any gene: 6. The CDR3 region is CASSTSGTGVNEQFF. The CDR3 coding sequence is TGTGCCAGTAGTACATCCGGGACAGGGGTCAATGAGCAGTTCTTC.

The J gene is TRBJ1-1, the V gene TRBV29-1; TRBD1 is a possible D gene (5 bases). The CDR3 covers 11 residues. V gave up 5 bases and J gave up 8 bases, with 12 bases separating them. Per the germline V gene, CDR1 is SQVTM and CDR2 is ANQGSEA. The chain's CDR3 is CSVSPRTEAFF. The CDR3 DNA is TGCAGCGTTTCCCCTAGGACAGAAGCTTTCTTT. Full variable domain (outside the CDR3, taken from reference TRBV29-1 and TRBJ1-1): SAVISQKPSRDICQRGTSLTIQCQVDSQVTMMFWYRQQPGQSLTLIATANQGSEATYESGFVIDKFPISRPNLTFSTLTVSNMSPEDSSIYLCSVSPRTEAFFGQGTRLTVV.

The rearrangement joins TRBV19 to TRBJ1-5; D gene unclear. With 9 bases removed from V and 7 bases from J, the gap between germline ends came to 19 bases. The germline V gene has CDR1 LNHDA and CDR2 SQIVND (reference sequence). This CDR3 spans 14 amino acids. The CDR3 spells CASLPEAGEQPQHF. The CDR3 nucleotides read TGTGCCAGCCTACCCGAGGCCGGGGAACAGCCCCAGCATTTT.

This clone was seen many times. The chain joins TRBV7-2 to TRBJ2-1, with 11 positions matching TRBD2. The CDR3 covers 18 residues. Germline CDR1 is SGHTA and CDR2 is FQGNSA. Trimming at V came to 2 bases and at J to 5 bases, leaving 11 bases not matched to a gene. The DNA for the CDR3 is TGTGCCAGCAGCTTATGGGTAGCGGGGGGGAGACGCCACAATGAGCAGTTCTTC. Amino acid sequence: CASSLWVAGGRRHNEQFF.

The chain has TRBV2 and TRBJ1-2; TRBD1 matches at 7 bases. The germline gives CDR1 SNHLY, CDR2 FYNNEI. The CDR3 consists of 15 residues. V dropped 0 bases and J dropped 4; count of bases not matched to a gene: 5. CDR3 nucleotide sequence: TGTGCCAGCAGTGAAGCCTCGGACAGGATCTATGGCTACACCTTC. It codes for CASSEASDRIYGYTF.

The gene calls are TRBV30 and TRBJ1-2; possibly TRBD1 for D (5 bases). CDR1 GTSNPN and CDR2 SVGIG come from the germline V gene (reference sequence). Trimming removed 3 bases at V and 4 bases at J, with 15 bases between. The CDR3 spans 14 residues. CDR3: CAWSLSSGGYGYTF. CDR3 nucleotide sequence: TGTGCCTGGAGCCTTTCTTCCGGGGGCTATGGCTACACCTTC.

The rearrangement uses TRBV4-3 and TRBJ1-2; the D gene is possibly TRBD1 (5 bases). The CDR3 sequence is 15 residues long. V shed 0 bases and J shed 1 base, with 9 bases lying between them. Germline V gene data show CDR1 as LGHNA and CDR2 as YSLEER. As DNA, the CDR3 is TGCGCCAGCAGCCAAGACAGGGCGAGTAACTATGGCTACACCTTC. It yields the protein CASSQDRASNYGYTF.

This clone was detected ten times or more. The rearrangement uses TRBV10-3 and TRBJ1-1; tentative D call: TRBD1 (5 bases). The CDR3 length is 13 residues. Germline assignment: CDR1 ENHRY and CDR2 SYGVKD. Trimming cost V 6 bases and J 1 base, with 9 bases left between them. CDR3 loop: CAIRGDTNTEAFF. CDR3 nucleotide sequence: TGTGCCATCAGGGGGGATACGAACACTGAAGCTTTCTTT.

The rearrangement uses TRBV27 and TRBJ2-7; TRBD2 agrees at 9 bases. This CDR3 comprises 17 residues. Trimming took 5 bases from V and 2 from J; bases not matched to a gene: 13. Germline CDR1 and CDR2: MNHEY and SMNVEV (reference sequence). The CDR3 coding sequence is TGTGCCAGCAGTCGCGTGGGTAGCGGGGGCCTTACCTACGAGCAGTACTTC. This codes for CASSRVGSGGLTYEQYF.

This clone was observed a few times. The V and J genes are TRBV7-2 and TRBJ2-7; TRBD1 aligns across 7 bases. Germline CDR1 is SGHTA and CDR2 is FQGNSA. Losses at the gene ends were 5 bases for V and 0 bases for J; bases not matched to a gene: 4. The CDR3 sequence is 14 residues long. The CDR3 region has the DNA TGTGCCAGCAGCGATAGGGACAGCTCCTACGAGCAGTACTTC. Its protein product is CASSDRDSSYEQYF.

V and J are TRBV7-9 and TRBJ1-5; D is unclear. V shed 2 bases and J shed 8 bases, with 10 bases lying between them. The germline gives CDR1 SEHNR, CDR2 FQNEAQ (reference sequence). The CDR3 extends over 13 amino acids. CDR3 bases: TGTGCCAGCAGCTTAAGACTGGGTGAGCCCCAGCATTTT. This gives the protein CASSLRLGEPQHF.

CDR3 DNA: TGCAGCGTTATCAGCAGTAGCAATCAGCCCCAGCATTTT. Its translation: CSVISSSNQPQHF. The chain is built from TRBV29-1 and TRBJ1-5; D call uncertain. V was trimmed by 5 bases and J by 0 bases, leaving 8 bases between them. The CDR3 totals 13 residues. The V gene's germline CDR1 is SQVTM and CDR2 ANQGSEA.

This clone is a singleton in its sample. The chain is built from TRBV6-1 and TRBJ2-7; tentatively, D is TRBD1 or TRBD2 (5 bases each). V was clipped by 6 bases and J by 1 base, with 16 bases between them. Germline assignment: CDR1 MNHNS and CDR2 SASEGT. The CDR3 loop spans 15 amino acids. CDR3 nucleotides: TGTGCCAGCAGCGTTCATGGGGACGAATCCTACGAGCAGTACTTC. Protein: CASSVHGDESYEQYF.

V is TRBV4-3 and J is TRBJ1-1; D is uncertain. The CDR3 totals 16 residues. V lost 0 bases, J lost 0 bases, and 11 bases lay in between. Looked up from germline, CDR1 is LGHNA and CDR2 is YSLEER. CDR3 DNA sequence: TGCGCCAGCAGCCAAGATTTAAGGCAGCTGAACACTGAAGCTTTCTTT. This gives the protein CASSQDLRQLNTEAFF.

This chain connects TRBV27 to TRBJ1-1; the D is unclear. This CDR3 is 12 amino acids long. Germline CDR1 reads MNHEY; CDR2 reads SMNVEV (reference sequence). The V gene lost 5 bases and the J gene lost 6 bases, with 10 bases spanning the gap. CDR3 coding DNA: TGTGCCAGCAGTCACGCGGGCGCTGAAGCTTTCTTT. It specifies CASSHAGAEAFF.

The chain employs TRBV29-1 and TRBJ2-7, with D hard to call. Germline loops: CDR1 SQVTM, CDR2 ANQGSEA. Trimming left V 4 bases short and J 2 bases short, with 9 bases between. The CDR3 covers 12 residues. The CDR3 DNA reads TGCAGCGTTGTGTCCGAAACCTACGAGCAGTACTTC. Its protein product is CSVVSETYEQYF.

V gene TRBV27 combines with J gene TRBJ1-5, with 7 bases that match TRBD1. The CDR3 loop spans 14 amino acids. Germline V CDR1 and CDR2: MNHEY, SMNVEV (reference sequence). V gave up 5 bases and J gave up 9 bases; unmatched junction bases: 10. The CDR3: CASSLQGPSRPQHF. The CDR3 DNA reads TGTGCCAGCAGTCTACAGGGGCCCTCAAGGCCCCAGCATTTT.

CDR3 DNA: TGTGCCTGGTATGATTCCCTGACTATGCAAACCTACGAGCAGTACTTC. Its protein product is CAWYDSLTMQTYEQYF. This chain joins TRBV30 and TRBJ2-7, with a possible D match to TRBD2 (5 bases). Trimming removed 5 bases from V and 2 bases from J, with 22 bases in between. The CDR3 loop spans 16 amino acids. Germline V lookup: CDR1 GTSNPN, CDR2 SVGIG (reference sequence). Full variable domain (remainder filled in from reference TRBV30 and TRBJ2-7): SQTIHQWPATLVQPVGSPLSLECTVEGTSNPNLYWYRQAAGRGLQLLFYSVGIGQISSEVPQNLSASRPQDRQFILSSKKLLLSDSGFYLCAWYDSLTMQTYEQYFGPGTRLTVT.

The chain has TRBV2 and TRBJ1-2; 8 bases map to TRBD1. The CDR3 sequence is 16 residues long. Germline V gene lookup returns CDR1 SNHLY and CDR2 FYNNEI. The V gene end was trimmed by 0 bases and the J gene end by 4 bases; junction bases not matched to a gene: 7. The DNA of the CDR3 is TGTGCCAGCAGTGAAGCGCTCAGGGGGCATGGCTATGGCTACACCTTC. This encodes CASSEALRGHGYGYTF.

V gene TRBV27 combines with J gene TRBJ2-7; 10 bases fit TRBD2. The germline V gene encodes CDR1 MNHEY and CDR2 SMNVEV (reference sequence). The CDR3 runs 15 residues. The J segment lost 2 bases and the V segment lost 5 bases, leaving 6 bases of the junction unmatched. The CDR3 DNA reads TGTGCCAGCAGTCCAATAGCGGGGGGCCCCTACGAGCAGTACTTC. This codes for CASSPIAGGPYEQYF.